This T cell receptor beta chain was identified during a study of blood T cell repertoires in COVID-19. At the level of the study: Specimens from acute and convalescent COVID-19 originated in the United States, Italy and Spain. PBMCs, B-cell-depleted T cells, or T cells provided the cDNA or gDNA that made up the material.

Methods used by the authors: Reference gene primers were amplified, and this amplification served to estimate nucleated cell counts. Assay: immunoSEQ multiplex PCR; the TCRdb copy retains only in-frame clones and omits some. V and J calls and clone size are as listed in that table; D and trimming were resolved from the DNA. The table lists around 140,000 clones, roughly 73% of them singletons. The CDR3 loop spans 15 amino acids. The J segment lost 5 bases and the V segment lost 0 bases, leaving 5 bases of the junction unmatched. Germline lookup yields CDR1 LNHDA and CDR2 SQIVND (reference sequence). This receptor was obtained from a woman between 45 and 60 years old with active or convalescent COVID-19. The V gene is TRBV19, the J gene TRBJ1-1; 8 bases line up with TRBD1. Sequenced material: peripheral blood. DNA of the CDR3: TGTGCCAGTAGTATAGAAGGACAGGGTAGAACTGAAGCTTTCTTT. Translating it yields CASSIEGQGRTEAFF.